This T cell receptor beta chain stems from a study of cytomegalovirus exposure and HLA in healthy donors. Findings and limits, study-wide: CMV serostatus was the only immune exposure information that was available. About 87% or about 30% of the time was how often most TCR beta V segments were productive, according to an earlier analysis. Near-uniform donor sequencing depth was presumed by presence/absence analyses.

CDR3 length equals 17 residues. V gave up 4 bases and J gave up 0 bases; unmatched junction bases: 9. Germline V CDR1 and CDR2: SGHTA, FQGNSA. PCR primers comprised 60 Vbeta and 13 Jbeta primers. This table comes from immunoSEQ multiplex PCR, and its TCRdb copy is limited to in-frame clones, with some not included. Across under 100,000 clones, the top ten clones capture 3.4% of the sample. About this clone itself: Its antigen is still unknown.

Sequencing was performed on PBMCs. The sequence derives from a woman in her 30s in good health and CMV-seronegative. V is TRBV7-2 and J is TRBJ2-7, with 10 bases fitting TRBD2. The CDR3 sequence: CASSWVGSGRSSYEQYF. In DNA form, the CDR3 reads TGTGCCAGCAGCTGGGTGGGTAGCGGGAGGTCCTCCTACGAGCAGTACTTC. The full variable domain, with the rest looked up from reference TRBV7-2 and TRBJ2-7, is GAGVSQSPSNKVTEKGKDVELRCDPISGHTALYWYRQSLGQGLEFLIYFQGNSAPDKSGLPSDRFSAERTGGSVSTLTIQRTQQEDSAVYLCASSWVGSGRSSYEQYFGPGTRLTVT.